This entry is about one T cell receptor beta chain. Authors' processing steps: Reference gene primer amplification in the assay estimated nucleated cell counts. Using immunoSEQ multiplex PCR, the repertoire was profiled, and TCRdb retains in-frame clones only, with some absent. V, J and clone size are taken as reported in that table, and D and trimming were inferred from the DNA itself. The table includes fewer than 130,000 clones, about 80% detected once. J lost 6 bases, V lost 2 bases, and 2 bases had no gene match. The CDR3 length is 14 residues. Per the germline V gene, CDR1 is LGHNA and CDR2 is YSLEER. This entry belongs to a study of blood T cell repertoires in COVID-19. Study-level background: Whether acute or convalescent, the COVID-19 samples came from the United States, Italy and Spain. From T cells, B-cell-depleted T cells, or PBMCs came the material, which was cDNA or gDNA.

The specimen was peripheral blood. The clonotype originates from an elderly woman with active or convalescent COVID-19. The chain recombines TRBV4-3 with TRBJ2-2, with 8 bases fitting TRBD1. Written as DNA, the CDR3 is TGCGCCAGCAGCCAAAGGACAGGGCCCGGGGAGCTGTTTTTT. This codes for CASSQRTGPGELFF.